These T cell receptor beta chains were read from a single sample in a study of blood T cell repertoires in COVID-19. Using immunoSEQ multiplex PCR, the repertoire was profiled, and TCRdb retains in-frame clones only, with some absent. The sample includes approximately 250,000 clones, more than 70% of them seen just once. Input material: PBMCs or T cells enriched from blood (not recorded which). The origin of the receptors is a woman between 35 and 50 years old with acute COVID-19. Both conserved end residues are part of each CDR3.

>TRBV19|TRBJ1-5|17
CASSIPGRPYSNQPQHF
>TRBV24-1|TRBJ2-2|18
CATEPPGLAGVSSGELFF
>TRBV28|TRBJ1-5|16
CASSWGGRSHNQPQHF
>TRBV14|TRBJ2-7|14
CASSHARARSEQYF
>TRBV11-2|TRBJ1-1|12
CASSFSGTEAFF
>TRBV5-1|TRBJ2-1|17
CASSLNPGTGVYNEQFF
>TRBV30|TRBJ1-1|13
CAWSVLWNTEAFF
>TRBV27|TRBJ1-1|13
CASSFAPGQEAFF
>TRBV15|TRBJ1-6|16
CATSTATAGRGSPLHF
>TRBV5-5|TRBJ1-1|14
CASSYGQGATEAFF
>TRBV6-5|TRBJ1-6|14
CASLPGQTNSPLHF
>TRBV27|TRBJ2-1|11
CASSNAKYRFF
>TRBV7-2|TRBJ1-6|16
CASSLRQGLYNSPLHF
>TRBV5-1|TRBJ1-1|16
CASSSGTFLGSTEAFF
>TRBV28|TRBJ2-3|14
CASSFGISTDTQYF
>TRBV24-1|TRBJ1-1|16
CATSDSRAGENTEAFF
>TRBV3-1/TRBV3-2|TRBJ1-2|13
CASTKANNYGYTF
>TRBV4-1|TRBJ1-5|13
CASSQEWEQAQHF
>TRBV11-3|TRBJ2-1|14
CASSKQGSYNEQFF
>TRBV11-3|TRBJ1-1|14
CASSLVSGSTEAFF
>TRBV5-6|TRBJ2-2|16
CASGNQGALYTGELFF
>TRBV11-3|TRBJ1-1|13
CASSFEGFTEAFF
>TRBV19|TRBJ1-2|14
CASSIVPNRDGYTF
>TRBV24-1|TRBJ1-1|11
CATTQGGEAFF
>TRBV7-2|TRBJ2-1|14
CASSLDYATNEQFF
>TRBV18|TRBJ1-5|15
CASPEYRTVPRPQHF
>TRBV24-1|TRBJ1-1|15
CATSEGTDMNTEAFF
>TRBV6-5|TRBJ1-1|16
CASSYSIPDRGTEAFF
>TRBV18|TRBJ1-2|15
CASSTTQDRGDGYTF
>TRBV11-2|TRBJ2-1|14
CASSLQGGYNEQFF
>TRBV6-5|TRBJ2-2|15
CASRFASGLTGELFF
>TRBV6-1|TRBJ2-2|16
CASSVAGTGNTGELFF
>TRBV30|TRBJ1-6|13
CAWSQRDNSPLHF
>TRBV9|TRBJ2-1|17
CASSVDPGLAGLNEQFF
>TRBV2|TRBJ2-5|16
CASSEARQGARETQYF
>TRBV10-3|TRBJ2-1|18
CAINGLTDGESSYNEQFF
>TRBV5-1|TRBJ2-3|16
CASSLGHSPSTDTQYF
>TRBV2|TRBJ1-2|14
CASSPAGQDYGYTF
>TRBV5-1|TRBJ2-2|15
CASSWSGRNTGELFF
>TRBV28|TRBJ1-2|15
CASSLPGGSDYGYTF
>TRBV19|TRBJ2-1|13
CASSRTRRDEQFF
>TRBV4-1|TRBJ2-2|14
CASRGLLLPTELFF
>TRBV11-2|TRBJ2-5|14
CASSPSWTVETQYF
>TRBV28|TRBJ1-5|12
CASKREGQPQHF
>TRBV11-2|TRBJ2-1|15
CASSLSRGGLGEQFF
>TRBV18|TRBJ2-7|14
CASSPEPISYEQYF
>TRBV12-3/TRBV12-4|TRBJ1-2|12
CASSPAGFGYTF
>TRBV10-2|TRBJ2-2|15
CASRGTSGRAGELFF
>TRBV30|TRBJ1-5|14
CAWSASHSNQPQHF
>TRBV10-1|TRBJ2-7|14
CASRGLAETYEQYF
>TRBV28|TRBJ1-1|13
CASRQGGITEAFF
>TRBV12-5|TRBJ2-3|14
CASGWDSPTDTQYF
>TRBV7-3|TRBJ2-1|14
CASSSVGVYNEQFF